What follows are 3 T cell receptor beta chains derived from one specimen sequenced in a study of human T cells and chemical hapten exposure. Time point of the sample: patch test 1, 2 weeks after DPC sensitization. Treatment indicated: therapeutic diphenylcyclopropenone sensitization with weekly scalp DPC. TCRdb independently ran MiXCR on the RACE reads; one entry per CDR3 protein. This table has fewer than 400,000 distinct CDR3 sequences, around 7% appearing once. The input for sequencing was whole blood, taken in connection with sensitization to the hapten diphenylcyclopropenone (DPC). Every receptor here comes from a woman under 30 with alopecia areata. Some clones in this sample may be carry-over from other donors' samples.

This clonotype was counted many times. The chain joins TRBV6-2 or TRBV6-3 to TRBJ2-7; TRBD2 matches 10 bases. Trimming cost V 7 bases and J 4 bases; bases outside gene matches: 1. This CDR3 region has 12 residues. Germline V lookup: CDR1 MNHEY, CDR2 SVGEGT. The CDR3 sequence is CASTSGGYEQYF. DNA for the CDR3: TGTGCCAGCACTAGCGGGGGATACGAGCAGTACTTC.

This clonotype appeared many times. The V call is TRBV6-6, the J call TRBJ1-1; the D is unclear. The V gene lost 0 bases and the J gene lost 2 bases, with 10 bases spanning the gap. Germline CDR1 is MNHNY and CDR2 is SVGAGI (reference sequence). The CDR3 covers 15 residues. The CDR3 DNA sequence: TGTGCCAGCAGTTACTCACACGAGGGAAACACTGAAGCTTTCTTT. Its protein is CASSYSHEGNTEAFF.

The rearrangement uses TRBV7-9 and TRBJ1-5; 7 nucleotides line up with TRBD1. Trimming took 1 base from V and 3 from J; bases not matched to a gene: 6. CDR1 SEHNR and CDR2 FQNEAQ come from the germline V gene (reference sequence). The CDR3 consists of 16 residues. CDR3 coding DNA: TGTGCCAGCAGCTTAGAGGGCAGGGGGGTCAATCAGCCCCAGCATTTT. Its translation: CASSLEGRGVNQPQHF.